This T cell receptor (beta chain) was sequenced during a study of naive and memory T cell subsets. Findings and limits, study-wide: Diversity fell and Gini index rose from naive through CM, EM, EMRA.

A few counts support this clonotype. Antigen unknown. V lost 4 bases and J lost 7, with 5 bases in between. The length of the CDR3 is 11 residues. Both TRBC1 and TRBC2 were covered by a beta constant-region primer of two equimolar oligonucleotides. TCRdb reprocessed the UMI-ligation and nested PCR reads with MiXCR, giving one entry per CDR3 protein. The table includes some 100,000 distinct CDR3 sequences, more than 6.5% detected once. Sequencing was carried out using central memory CD4+ T cells from blood. The source is a human donor in good health. The chain uses TRBV12-3 or TRBV12-4 and TRBJ2-1, with D unresolved. Here the CDR3 reads CASSSQNEQFF. DNA of the CDR3: TGTGCCAGCAGTTCACAGAATGAGCAGTTCTTC.